This is a list of T cell receptor beta chains from one sample in a study of cytomegalovirus exposure and HLA in healthy donors. TCRdb keeps only in-frame clones here, not all; method: immunoSEQ multiplex PCR. The sample comprises 110,000 or so clones, about 82% of which are singletons, and 4% to 6% rests with the top ten. The specimen was PBMCs. These TCRs come from a man younger than 30 in good health and CMV-seronegative. CDR3s include the opening cysteine and the closing phenylalanine or tryptophan. D genes are given only for firm matches. Some rows have no size entry. The others give once, few or many, or a class for an expanded clone.

abundance: .
d_gene: TRBD2
v_gene: TRBV7-9
j_gene: TRBJ2-1
CDR3aa: CASSVAREEQFF
CDR3nt: TGTGCCAGCAGTGTAGCGCGGGAGGAGCAGTTCTTC

abundance: .
d_gene: TRBD1
v_gene: TRBV5-1
j_gene: TRBJ1-1
CDR3aa: CASTLTGMNTEAFF
CDR3nt: TGCGCCAGCACCCTGACAGGGATGAACACTGAAGCTTTCTTT

abundance: .
d_gene: .
v_gene: TRBV2
j_gene: TRBJ2-2
CDR3aa: CASSDHSTPYTGELFF
CDR3nt: TGTGCCAGCAGCGACCACAGTACCCCGTACACCGGGGAGCTGTTTTTT

abundance: .
d_gene: .
v_gene: TRBV19
j_gene: TRBJ2-7
CDR3aa: CASSIVPDSYEQYF
CDR3nt: TGTGCCAGTAGTATAGTCCCAGATTCCTACGAGCAGTACTTC

abundance: once
d_gene: TRBD2
v_gene: TRBV29-1
j_gene: TRBJ2-1
CDR3aa: CSVTQRTSPRWEQFF
CDR3nt: TGCAGCGTTACCCAACGGACTAGCCCCCGGTGGGAGCAGTTCTTC

abundance: .
d_gene: TRBD1
v_gene: TRBV6-1
j_gene: TRBJ2-7
CDR3aa: CASRREQGDPYEQYF
CDR3nt: TGTGCCAGCAGGAGGGAGCAGGGGGACCCCTACGAGCAGTACTTC

abundance: few
d_gene: .
v_gene: TRBV19
j_gene: TRBJ1-1
CDR3aa: CASSISRNTEAFF
CDR3nt: TGTGCCAGTAGTATCTCCAGGAACACTGAAGCTTTCTTT

abundance: .
d_gene: .
v_gene: TRBV6-1
j_gene: TRBJ1-2
CDR3aa: CASSESWQHRLYGYTF
CDR3nt: TGTGCCAGCAGTGAATCTTGGCAGCACCGACTCTATGGCTACACCTTC

abundance: .
d_gene: .
v_gene: TRBV9
j_gene: TRBJ2-7
CDR3aa: CASSVGSGFSYEQYF
CDR3nt: TGTGCCAGCAGCGTAGGCTCCGGGTTCTCCTACGAGCAGTACTTC

abundance: .
d_gene: TRBD1
v_gene: TRBV4-2
j_gene: TRBJ1-4
CDR3aa: CASSRDGTGSNEKLFF
CDR3nt: TGTGCCAGCAGCCGCGATGGGACAGGGTCTAATGAAAAACTGTTTTTT

abundance: .
d_gene: .
v_gene: TRBV7-2
j_gene: TRBJ1-5
CDR3aa: CASSSRGGYQPQHF
CDR3nt: TGTGCCAGCAGCTCCCGCGGGGGATATCAGCCCCAGCATTTT

abundance: few
d_gene: .
v_gene: TRBV30
j_gene: TRBJ1-1
CDR3aa: CAWGPSGTEAFF
CDR3nt: TGTGCCTGGGGGCCCTCAGGGACTGAAGCTTTCTTT

abundance: .
d_gene: TRBD1
v_gene: TRBV30
j_gene: TRBJ1-3
CDR3aa: CAWDPTGAGNTIYF
CDR3nt: TGTGCCTGGGATCCGACAGGGGCCGGAAACACCATATATTTT

abundance: .
d_gene: .
v_gene: TRBV5-6
j_gene: TRBJ1-5
CDR3aa: CASSLRGGARSNQPQHF
CDR3nt: TGTGCCAGCAGCCTCCGCGGGGGGGCCAGGAGCAATCAGCCCCAGCATTTT

abundance: .
d_gene: TRBD1
v_gene: TRBV27
j_gene: TRBJ1-1
CDR3aa: CASSSYRQGWTEAFF
CDR3nt: TGTGCCAGCAGTTCATACCGACAGGGATGGACTGAAGCTTTCTTT

abundance: .
d_gene: .
v_gene: TRBV15
j_gene: TRBJ1-3
CDR3aa: CATSSDRDSKDPGNTIYF
CDR3nt: TGTGCCACCAGCAGCGATCGGGACTCAAAGGACCCTGGAAACACCATATATTTT

abundance: .
d_gene: TRBD1
v_gene: TRBV27
j_gene: TRBJ1-4
CDR3aa: CASSQGAGEKLFF
CDR3nt: TGTGCCAGCAGCCAGGGGGCTGGTGAAAAACTGTTTTTT